This TCR beta chain emerged from a study of cytomegalovirus exposure and HLA in healthy donors. Study-wide points: Prior analysis indicated that the majority of TCR beta V segments exhibited productivity approximately 90% or approximately 30% of the time.

This clone was detected a few times. The target antigen is unknown. Primers: 60 Vbeta forward and 13 Jbeta reverse. The data were produced by immunoSEQ multiplex PCR, yet TCRdb's version contains in-frame clones alone and is incomplete. The repertoire holds roughly 86,000 clones, with approximately 70% as singletons. This sequence originates from a man in his sixties in good health and CMV-seronegative. Sequencing used PBMCs.

The CDR3 region has the DNA TGCGCCAGCAGCTTTCTGACTAGCGGGTACGAGCAGTACTTC. The encoded protein is CASSFLTSGYEQYF. V is TRBV5-1 and J is TRBJ2-7, with 10 bases identical to TRBD2. The CDR3 spans 14 residues. CDR1 SGHRS and CDR2 YFSETQ come from the germline V gene. V was clipped by 2 bases and J by 4 bases; unmatched bases: 3.